This T cell receptor beta chain was recorded in a study of T-cell memory formation after mild COVID-19. Study observations and caveats: Contracting CD4+ clones were located mainly in CM and EM, and CD8+ clones in EMRA.

The CDR3 consists of 14 residues. J was trimmed by 0 bases and V by 5 bases; bases with no gene match: 1. With respect to this clonotype: Its matching antigen is unknown.

5'RACE with constant-segment primers yielded barcoded, UMI-tagged TCR alpha and TCR beta cDNA libraries. MiXCR was run by TCRdb on the 5' RACE reads, yielding one entry per CDR3 protein. The sample yields roughly 250,000 distinct CDR3 sequences, less than 20% seen once. The rearrangement joins TRBV12-3 or TRBV12-4 to TRBJ1-5; 7 bases fit TRBD1. The sequenced material came from PBMCs or a T cell subset sorted from them (not recorded which). This clonotype was sampled from a man between 18 and 35 years old who had mild COVID-19 (a few samples of this study predate the infection). Cell type and time point are not known. CDR3 residues: CASSGDSSNQPQHF. CDR3 sequence (DNA): TGTGCCAGCAGTGGGGACAGTAGCAATCAGCCCCAGCATTTT.